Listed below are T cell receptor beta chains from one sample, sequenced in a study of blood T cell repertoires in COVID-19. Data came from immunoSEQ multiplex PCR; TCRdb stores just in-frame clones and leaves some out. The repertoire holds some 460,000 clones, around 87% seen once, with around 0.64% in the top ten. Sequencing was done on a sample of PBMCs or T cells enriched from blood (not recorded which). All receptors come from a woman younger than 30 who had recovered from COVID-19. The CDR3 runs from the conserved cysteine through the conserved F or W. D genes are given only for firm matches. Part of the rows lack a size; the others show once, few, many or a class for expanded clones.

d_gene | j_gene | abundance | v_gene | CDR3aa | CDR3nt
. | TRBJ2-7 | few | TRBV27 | CASTSWEAGVNEQYF | TGTGCCAGCACTTCCTGGGAAGCAGGGGTAAACGAGCAGTACTTC
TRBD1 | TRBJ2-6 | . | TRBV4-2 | CASSQQRGQGSSGANVLTF | TGTGCCAGCAGCCAACAACGGGGACAGGGAAGCTCTGGGGCCAACGTCCTGACTTTC
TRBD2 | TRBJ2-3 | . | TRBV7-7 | CASSLYGTSGGAPDTQYF | TGTGCTAGCAGCTTATACGGGACTAGCGGGGGGGCCCCAGATACGCAGTATTTT
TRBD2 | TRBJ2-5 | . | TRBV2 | CASSSPAGGFKETQYF | TGTGCCAGCAGTAGTCCAGCGGGGGGGTTTAAAGAGACCCAGTACTTC
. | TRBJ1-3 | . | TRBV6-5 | CASSYQAISGNTIYF | TGTGCCAGCAGTTACCAAGCCATCTCTGGAAACACCATATATTTT
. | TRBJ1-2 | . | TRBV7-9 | CASSPLSTGGYTF | TGTGCCAGCAGCCCTCTCTCTACAGGTGGCTACACCTTC
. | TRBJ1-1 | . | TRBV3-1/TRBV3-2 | CASSWVGADTEAFF | TGTGCCAGCAGCTGGGTGGGGGCCGACACTGAAGCTTTCTTT
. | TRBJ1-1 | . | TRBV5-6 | CASSSDRGGSQGRTEAFF | TGTGCCAGCAGCTCCGATAGGGGGGGTTCACAGGGTCGAACTGAAGCTTTCTTT
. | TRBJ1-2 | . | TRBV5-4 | CASSSDRTDYGYTF | TGTGCCAGCAGTTCAGACAGGACTGACTATGGCTACACCTTC
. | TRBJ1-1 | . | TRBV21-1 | CASRPTPGGETEAFF | TGTGCCAGCCGTCCCACGCCAGGGGGCGAGACTGAAGCTTTCTTT
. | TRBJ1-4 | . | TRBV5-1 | CASSLVATNEKLFF | TGCGCCAGCAGCTTGGTCGCAACTAATGAAAAACTGTTTTTT
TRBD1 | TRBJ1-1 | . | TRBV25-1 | CASSAGQGMNTEAFF | TGTGCCAGCAGTGCCGGACAGGGTATGAACACTGAAGCTTTCTTT
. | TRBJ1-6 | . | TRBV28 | CASRRGSSYNSPLHF | TGTGCCAGCAGGCGAGGGAGCTCCTATAATTCACCCCTCCACTTT
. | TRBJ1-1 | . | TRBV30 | CAWSEEPFLKAFF | TGTGCCTGGAGTGAAGAGCCCTTCTTGAAAGCTTTCTTT
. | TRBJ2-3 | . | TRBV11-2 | CASSLQGGWEVDTQYF | TGTGCCAGCAGCTTGCAAGGCGGCTGGGAGGTTGATACGCAGTATTTT
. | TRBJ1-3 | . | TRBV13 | CASSPAGSSGNTIYF | TGTGCCAGCAGCCCCGCCGGGAGCTCTGGAAACACCATATATTTT